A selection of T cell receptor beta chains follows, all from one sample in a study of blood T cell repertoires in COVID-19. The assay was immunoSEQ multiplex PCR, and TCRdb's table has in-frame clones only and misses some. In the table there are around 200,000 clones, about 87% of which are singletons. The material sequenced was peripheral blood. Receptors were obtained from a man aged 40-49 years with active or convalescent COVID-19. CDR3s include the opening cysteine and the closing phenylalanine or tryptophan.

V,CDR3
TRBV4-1,CASSQSGQVSTDTQYF
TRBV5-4,CASSSSGALTGELFF
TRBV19,CASSNLGVGYTF
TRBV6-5,CASTEGNVRTEAFF
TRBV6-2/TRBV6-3,CASSPNHRQGWREKLFF
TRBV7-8,CASSLATDGETQYF
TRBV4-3,CASSQPGQFFYGYTF
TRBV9,CASSVDGQAYDYGYTF
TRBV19,CASTPGRGKDSPLHF
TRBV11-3,CASSLGTTAGSTDTQYF
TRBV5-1,CASSFSGGPDTQYF
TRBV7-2,CASSLGGGQGADTQYF
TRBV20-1,CSASCPASGGAETQYF
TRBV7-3,CASSLGLATGELFF
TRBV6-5,CASSYGTSRAYTF
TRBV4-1,CASSQQRGRGGLVGNTIYF
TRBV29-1,CSVASTGVADTQYF
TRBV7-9,CASSFGTGGSYEQYF
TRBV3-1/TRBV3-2,CASSQDLTEGQPQHF
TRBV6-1,CASSEAGTGGINYGYTF
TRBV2,CASSVSYEQYF
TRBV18,CASSLTGDRQPQHF
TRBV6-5,CASRGQVAPYEQYF
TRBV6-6,CASRANEVGELFF